This TCR beta chain was captured in a study of blood T cell repertoires in COVID-19. Trimming shortened V by 2 bases and J by 2 bases, and 17 bases separated the two germline ends. This CDR3 is built from 17 residues. The repertoire was sequenced with immunoSEQ multiplex PCR; TCRdb's copy has only in-frame clones and lacks some. The sample has 150,000 to 250,000 clones, about four fifths seen once. This TCR was sampled from a woman in her forties with COVID-19, enrolled during active disease. V is TRBV23-1 and J is TRBJ2-3; TRBD2 might be the D (6 bases). TRBV23-1 is identified as an open reading frame with a role that is uncertain. Sample: peripheral blood. The CDR3 coding sequence is TGCGCCAGCAGTCAAAGACTAGTAGTGGGGACCACAGATACGCAGTATTTT. Translating gives CASSQRLVVGTTDTQYF.